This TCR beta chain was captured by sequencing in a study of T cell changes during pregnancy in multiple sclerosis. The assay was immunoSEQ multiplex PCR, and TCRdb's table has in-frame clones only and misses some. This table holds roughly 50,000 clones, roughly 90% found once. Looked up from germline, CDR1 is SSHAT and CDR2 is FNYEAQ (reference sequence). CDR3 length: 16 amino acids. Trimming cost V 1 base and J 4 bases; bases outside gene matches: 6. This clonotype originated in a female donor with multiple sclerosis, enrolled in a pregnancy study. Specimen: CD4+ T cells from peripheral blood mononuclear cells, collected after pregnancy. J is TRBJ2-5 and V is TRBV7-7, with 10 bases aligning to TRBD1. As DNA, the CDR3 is TGTGCCAGCAGCTTAGGACAGGGGGCTCACGGAGAGACCCAGTACTTC. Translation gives CASSLGQGAHGETQYF.